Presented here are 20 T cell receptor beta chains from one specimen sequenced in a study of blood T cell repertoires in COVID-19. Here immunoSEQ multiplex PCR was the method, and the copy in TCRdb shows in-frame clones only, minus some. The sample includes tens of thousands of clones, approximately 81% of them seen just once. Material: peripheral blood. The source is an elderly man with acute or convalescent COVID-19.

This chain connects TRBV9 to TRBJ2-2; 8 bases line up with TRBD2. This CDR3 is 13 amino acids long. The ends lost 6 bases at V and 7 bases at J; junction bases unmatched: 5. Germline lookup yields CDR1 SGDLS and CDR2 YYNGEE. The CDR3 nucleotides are TGTGCCAGCACGGGGGGGGCTGGCGGGGAGCTGTTTTTT. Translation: CASTGGAGGELFF.

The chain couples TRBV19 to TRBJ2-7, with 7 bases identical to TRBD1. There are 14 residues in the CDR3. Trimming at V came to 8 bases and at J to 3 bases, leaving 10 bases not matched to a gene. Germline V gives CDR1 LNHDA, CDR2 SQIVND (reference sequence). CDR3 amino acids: CASPPGQGDYEQYF. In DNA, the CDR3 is TGTGCCAGTCCCCCGGGGCAGGGGGACTACGAGCAGTACTTC.

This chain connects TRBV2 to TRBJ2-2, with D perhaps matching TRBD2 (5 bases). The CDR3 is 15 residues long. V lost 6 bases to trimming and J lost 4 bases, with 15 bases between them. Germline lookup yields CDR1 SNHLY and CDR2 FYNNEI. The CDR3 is CASRGWNAGTGELFF. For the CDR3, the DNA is TGTGCCAGCAGGGGTTGGAACGCGGGCACCGGGGAGCTGTTTTTT.

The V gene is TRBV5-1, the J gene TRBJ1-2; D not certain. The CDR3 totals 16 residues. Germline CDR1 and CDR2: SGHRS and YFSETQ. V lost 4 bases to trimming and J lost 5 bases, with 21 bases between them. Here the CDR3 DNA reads TGCGCCAGCAGCCGAACCGAACGCCGGGGTGGGTATGGCTACACCTTC. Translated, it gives CASSRTERRGGYGYTF.

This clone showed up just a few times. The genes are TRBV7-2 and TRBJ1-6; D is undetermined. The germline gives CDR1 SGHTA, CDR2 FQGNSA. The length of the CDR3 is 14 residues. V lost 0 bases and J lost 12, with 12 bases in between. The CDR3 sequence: CASSLAGRGRPLHF. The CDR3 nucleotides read TGTGCCAGCAGCTTAGCGGGGAGAGGAAGACCCCTCCACTTT.

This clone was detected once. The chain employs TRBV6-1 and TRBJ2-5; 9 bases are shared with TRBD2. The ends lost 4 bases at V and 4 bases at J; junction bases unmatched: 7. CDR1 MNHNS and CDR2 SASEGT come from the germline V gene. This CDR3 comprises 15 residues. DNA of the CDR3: TGTGCCAGCAGTGGAGCGGGGGGATTTGGAGAGACCCAGTACTTC. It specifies CASSGAGGFGETQYF.

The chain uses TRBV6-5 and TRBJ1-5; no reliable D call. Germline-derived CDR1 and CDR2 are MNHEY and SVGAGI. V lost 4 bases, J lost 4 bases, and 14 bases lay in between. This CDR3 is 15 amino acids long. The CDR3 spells CASSSPGGVNQPQHF. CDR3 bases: TGTGCCAGCAGTTCCCCGGGTGGAGTAAATCAGCCCCAGCATTTT.

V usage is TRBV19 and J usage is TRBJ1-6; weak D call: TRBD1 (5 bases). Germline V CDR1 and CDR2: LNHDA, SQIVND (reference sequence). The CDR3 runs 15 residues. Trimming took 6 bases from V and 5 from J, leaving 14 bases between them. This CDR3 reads CASRNWAGNNSPLHF. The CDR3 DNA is TGTGCCAGTAGAAATTGGGCAGGGAATAATTCACCCCTCCACTTT.

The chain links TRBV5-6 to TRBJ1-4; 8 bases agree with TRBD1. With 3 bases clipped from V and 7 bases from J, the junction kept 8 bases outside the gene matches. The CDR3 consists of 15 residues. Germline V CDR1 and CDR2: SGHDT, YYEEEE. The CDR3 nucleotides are TGTGCCAGCAGCTCCCGGGGACAGGAGGGTGAAAAACTGTTTTTT. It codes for CASSSRGQEGEKLFF.

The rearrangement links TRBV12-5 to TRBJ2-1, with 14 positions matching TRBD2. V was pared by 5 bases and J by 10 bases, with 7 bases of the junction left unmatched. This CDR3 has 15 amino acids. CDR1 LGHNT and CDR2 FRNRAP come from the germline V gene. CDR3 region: CASGPGLAGASEQFF. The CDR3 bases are TGTGCTAGTGGTCCGGGACTAGCGGGGGCCTCCGAGCAGTTCTTC.

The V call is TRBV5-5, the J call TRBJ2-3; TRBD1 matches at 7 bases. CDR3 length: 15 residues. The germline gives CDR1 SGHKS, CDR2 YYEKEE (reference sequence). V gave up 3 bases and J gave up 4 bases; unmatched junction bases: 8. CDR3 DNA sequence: TGTGCCAGCAGCTGGTCGGGACAGTTGGCAGATACGCAGTATTTT. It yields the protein CASSWSGQLADTQYF.

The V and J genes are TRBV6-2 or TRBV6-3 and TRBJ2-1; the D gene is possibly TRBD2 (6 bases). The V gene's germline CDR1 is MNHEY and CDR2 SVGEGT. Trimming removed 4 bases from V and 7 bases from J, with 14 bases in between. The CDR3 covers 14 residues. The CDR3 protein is CASSSRSGLNEQFF. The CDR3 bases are TGTGCCAGCAGTTCTCGTAGCGGACTGAATGAGCAGTTCTTC.

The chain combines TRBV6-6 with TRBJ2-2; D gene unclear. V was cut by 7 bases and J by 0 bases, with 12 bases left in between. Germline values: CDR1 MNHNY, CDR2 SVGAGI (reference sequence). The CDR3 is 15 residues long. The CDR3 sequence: CASTRDTPNTGELFF. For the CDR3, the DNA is TGTGCCAGCACCCGAGACACTCCGAACACCGGGGAGCTGTTTTTT.

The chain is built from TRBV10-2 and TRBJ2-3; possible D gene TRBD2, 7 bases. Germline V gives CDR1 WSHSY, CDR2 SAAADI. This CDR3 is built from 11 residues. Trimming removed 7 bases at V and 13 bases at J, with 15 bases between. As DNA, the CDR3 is TGCGCCAGCAAAGAAGGGGGGGCCAAGTATTTT. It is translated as CASKEGGAKYF.

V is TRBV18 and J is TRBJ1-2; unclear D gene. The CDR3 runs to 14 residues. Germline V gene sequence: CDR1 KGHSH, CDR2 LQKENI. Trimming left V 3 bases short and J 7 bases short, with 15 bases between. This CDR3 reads CASSPDGQSTGYTF. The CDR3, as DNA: TGTGCCAGCTCACCGGATGGGCAGTCTACTGGCTACACCTTC.

The DNA for the CDR3 is TGTGCCAGTAGTGCGTGGGGGGAGGGAACTGCCGAGCAGTACTTC. Translation gives CASSAWGEGTAEQYF. J is TRBJ2-7 and V is TRBV19, with 7 bases aligning to TRBD2. V dropped 5 bases and J dropped 6; count of bases not matched to a gene: 13. The CDR3 is made up of 15 amino acids. The germline V gene has CDR1 LNHDA and CDR2 SQIVND (reference sequence).

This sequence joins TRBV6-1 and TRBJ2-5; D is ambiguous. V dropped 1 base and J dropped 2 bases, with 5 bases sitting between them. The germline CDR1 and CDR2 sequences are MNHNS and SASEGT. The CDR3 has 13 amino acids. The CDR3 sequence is CASSEVQQETQYF. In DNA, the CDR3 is TGTGCCAGCAGTGAAGTACAACAAGAGACCCAGTACTTC.

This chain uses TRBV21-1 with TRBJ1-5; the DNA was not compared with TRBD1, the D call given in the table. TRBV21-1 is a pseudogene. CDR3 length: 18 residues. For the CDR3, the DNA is TGTGCCAGCAGCAAAGCAGCCCCCTGGACAGCAATCAATCAGCCCCAGCATTTT. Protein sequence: CASSKAAPWTAINQPQHF.

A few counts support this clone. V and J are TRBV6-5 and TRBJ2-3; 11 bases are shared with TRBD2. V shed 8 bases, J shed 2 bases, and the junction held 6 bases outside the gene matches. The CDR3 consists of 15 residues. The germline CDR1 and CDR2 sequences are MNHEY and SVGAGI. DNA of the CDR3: TGTGCCAGCTCTAGCGGGGGGCGTCCCACAGATACGCAGTATTTT. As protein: CASSSGGRPTDTQYF.

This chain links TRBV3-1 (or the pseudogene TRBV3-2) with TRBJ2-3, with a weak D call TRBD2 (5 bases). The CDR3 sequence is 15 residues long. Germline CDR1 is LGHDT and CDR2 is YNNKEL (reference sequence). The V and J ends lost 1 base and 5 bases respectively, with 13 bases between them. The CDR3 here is CASSQGRLPLDTQYF. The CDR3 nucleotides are TGTGCCAGCAGCCAAGGGCGACTACCTTTAGATACGCAGTATTTT.